The following is a T cell receptor beta chain sequence with its context. Its antigen is as yet unknown. These data come from a study of OX40 agonist ivuxolimab in advanced cancers. Profiled with immunoSEQ multiplex PCR; TCRdb holds only in-frame clones, not every one. The data contain about 150,000 clones, around 94% of them singletons. Study-level findings and limits: Mean expanded clone counts were higher in CD8+ than CD4+ T cells.

CDR3 length equals 15 residues. CDR1 is SGHAT and CDR2 is FQNNGV in the germline V gene. J was trimmed by 2 bases and V by 4 bases; bases with no gene match: 7. V usage is TRBV11-2 and J usage is TRBJ2-7, with 8 bases identical to TRBD1. This receptor was taken from an adult with an advanced solid tumor such as melanoma, head and neck, liver or kidney cancer. The source was CD4+ or CD8+ T cells sorted from blood, collected in a trial of the OX40 agonist ivuxolimab. CDR3 coding DNA: TGTGCCAGCAGCTCATACCGGGACAGGACCTACGAGCAGTACTTC. Its protein product is CASSSYRDRTYEQYF.